This TCR beta chain was captured by sequencing in a study of human T cells and chemical hapten exposure (dated by TCRdb to 2020 to 2022). About the full investigation: Libraries were pooled for sequencing, and variation in per-sample TCR yields was attributed mainly to small differences in library volumes within the pool. The study tracked peripheral blood TCR repertoire changes in vivo during primary and secondary sensitization to the hapten diphenylcyclopropenone (DPC) in alopecia patients. For every blood RNA sample, sequencing covered both the TCR alpha and TCR beta chains. Broad study findings and their caveats: Repeated subsampling changed both the strength of the expansion versus patch-test correlation and the threshold at which the correlation became significant. DPC sensitization did not change how many TCRs were above 1 in 1000 frequency, and no evidence was found of alterations in global repertoire structure.

The CDR3 has 18 amino acids, counting the end cysteine and phenylalanine. Just the 54-base CDR3 DNA is kept, in frame starting at base 1. V has 4 bases trimmed and J has 1 base trimmed; junction bases matching no gene number 15. This clonotype was observed at least ten times. The antigen it binds to is not known. There are no base qualities to consult, and no much larger clone falls within one base. Receptor amplification or capture employed RACE. Sequencing instrument: NextSeq 500. During library preparation, unique molecular identifiers were attached to individual cDNA molecules so that TCRs could be counted in a quantitative, reproducible way. Processing in the source paper ran as follows. Samples had a median of approximately 93,000 TCRs, with a range from roughly 20,000 to 690,600. V, J and CDR3 annotation of the TCR reads was carried out using the Decombinator software suite. To make PS versus PT1 abundance plots, every sample was subsampled to the same number of TCRs (28,000). Expanded TCRs were defined as absent before sensitization and observed at least eight times at the 2-week time point. The raw public reads went through TCRdb reprocessing: fastp at Q25, MiXCR clone calling, in-frame beta chains kept. Rows with one shared CDR3 protein collapse into an entry with the most common genes and DNA. The V and J calls follow TCRdb's processing rather than the paper's. Here the sample has 100,000 to 150,000 distinct CDR3 sequences; roughly 9% occur a single time. The leading ten clones occupy 1.5% to 2% of the sample.

In the paper's terms, the time point label means: healthy volunteer bleed at 2 weeks. Total RNA was extracted from unfractionated whole blood that had been collected in Tempus Blood RNA tubes. About 5 healthy volunteers served as TCR sequencing controls and were bled at day 0, 2 weeks and 6 weeks. This TCR was recovered from a male donor in good health. Some clones in this sample may be carry-over from other donors' samples. Sequences were obtained from whole blood. The sequence links TRBV12-3 or TRBV12-4 to TRBJ2-7; TRBD1 fits 8 bases in the junction. The DNA reads TGTGCCAGCAGTTCAGGACCCTTGGGGACAGGTTTTTCCTACGAGCAGTACTTC. Its product reads: CASSSGPLGTGFSYEQYF.